The 8 T cell receptor beta chains presented below share a single source sample, sequenced in a study of patients and donors after allogeneic stem cell transplantation. TCRdb redid the calling of the RT-PCR reads with MiXCR, one entry per CDR3 protein. Counted here are 25,000 or so distinct CDR3 sequences, around 28% occurring once; the ten biggest clones make up under 55%. The material sequenced was blood, either unsorted or a sorted T cell fraction (not recorded which). These receptors were collected from a human donor who was either an allogeneic HSCT recipient or a stem cell or donor lymphocyte infusion donor (not recorded which). It is not recorded whose cells these are; they may come from a transplant donor.

This clonotype was detected ten times or more. The chain's CDR3 is CAWSVRATQDNEQFF. In DNA form, the CDR3 reads TGTGCCTGGAGCGTCAGGGCGACTCAGGACAATGAGCAGTTCTTC. The V and J genes are TRBV30 and TRBJ2-1; maybe TRBD1 (5 bases). From germline, CDR1 is GTSNPN and CDR2 SVGIG (reference sequence). The CDR3 extends over 15 amino acids. With 3 bases removed from V and 5 bases from J, the gap between germline ends came to 17 bases.

This clonotype occurred a few times. The chain has TRBV7-2 and TRBJ1-1; D gene uncertain. The length of the CDR3 is 16 residues. Germline V lookup: CDR1 SGHTA, CDR2 FQGNSA. Trimming stripped 3 bases from V and 1 base from J, with 15 bases between. The CDR3 coding sequence is TGTGCCAGCAGCTTTAGGGTGAGACAACGGAACACTGAAGCTTTCTTT. It is translated as CASSFRVRQRNTEAFF.

This clonotype has a count of ten or more. CDR3 loop: CSVERHGNEQFF. CDR3 nucleotides: TGCAGCGTTGAGAGGCATGGCAATGAGCAGTTCTTC. V gene TRBV29-1 combines with J gene TRBJ2-1; the D is unclear. The V gene's germline CDR1 is SQVTM and CDR2 ANQGSEA. V gave up 3 bases and J gave up 6 bases, with 9 bases separating them. The length of the CDR3 is 12 residues.

The chain couples TRBV5-1 to TRBJ2-7, with D unclear. This CDR3 comprises 13 residues. CDR1 and CDR2 (germline): SGHRS, YFSETQ. V was shortened by 0 bases and J by 3 bases, with 7 bases between the two germline ends. The CDR3 region is CASSLGVDYEQYV. DNA for the CDR3: TGCGCCAGCAGCTTGGGTGTGGACTACGAGCAGTACGTC.

The sample holds a few counts of this clonotype. This chain's CDR3 is CATAGTPGEKLFF. Written as DNA, the CDR3 is TGTGCCACCGCCGGGACACCGGGGGAAAAACTGTTTTTT. This chain links TRBV6-5 with TRBJ1-4; the D gene is possibly TRBD1 (6 bases). Looked up from germline, CDR1 is MNHEY and CDR2 is SVGAGI. The CDR3 has 13 residues. The V end lost 10 bases, the J end lost 8 bases, and 17 bases lay between the germline ends.

The rearrangement links TRBV5-1 to TRBJ2-2; 9 nucleotides line up with TRBD1. This CDR3 has 14 amino acids. Germline V gene sequence: CDR1 SGHRS, CDR2 YFSETQ. The V segment lost 4 bases and the J segment 6 bases; nucleotides outside the gene matches: 4. CDR3 coding DNA: TGCGCCAGCAGCGCGGGACAGGGACCCGGGGAGCTGTTTTTT. Translating it yields CASSAGQGPGELFF.

The rearrangement joins TRBV4-3 to TRBJ1-2; no clear D gene. The ends were cut back, 0 bases at V and 8 bases at J, with 13 bases in the middle. The CDR3 totals 14 residues. Per germline, CDR1 LGHNA and CDR2 YSLEER. CDR3 region: CASSQDWWNHGYTF. CDR3 nucleotides: TGCGCCAGCAGCCAAGATTGGTGGAACCACGGCTACACCTTC.

At least ten counts were recorded for this clonotype. V and J are TRBV20-1 and TRBJ1-5; D remains ambiguous. The ends were cut back, 5 bases at V and 1 base at J, with 12 bases in the middle. The CDR3 has 14 amino acids. Germline CDR1 is DFQATT and CDR2 is SNEGSKA (reference sequence). CDR3 bases: TGCAGTGCTGGACTAGGAAGGAGCAATCAGCCCCAGCATTTT. It encodes CSAGLGRSNQPQHF.